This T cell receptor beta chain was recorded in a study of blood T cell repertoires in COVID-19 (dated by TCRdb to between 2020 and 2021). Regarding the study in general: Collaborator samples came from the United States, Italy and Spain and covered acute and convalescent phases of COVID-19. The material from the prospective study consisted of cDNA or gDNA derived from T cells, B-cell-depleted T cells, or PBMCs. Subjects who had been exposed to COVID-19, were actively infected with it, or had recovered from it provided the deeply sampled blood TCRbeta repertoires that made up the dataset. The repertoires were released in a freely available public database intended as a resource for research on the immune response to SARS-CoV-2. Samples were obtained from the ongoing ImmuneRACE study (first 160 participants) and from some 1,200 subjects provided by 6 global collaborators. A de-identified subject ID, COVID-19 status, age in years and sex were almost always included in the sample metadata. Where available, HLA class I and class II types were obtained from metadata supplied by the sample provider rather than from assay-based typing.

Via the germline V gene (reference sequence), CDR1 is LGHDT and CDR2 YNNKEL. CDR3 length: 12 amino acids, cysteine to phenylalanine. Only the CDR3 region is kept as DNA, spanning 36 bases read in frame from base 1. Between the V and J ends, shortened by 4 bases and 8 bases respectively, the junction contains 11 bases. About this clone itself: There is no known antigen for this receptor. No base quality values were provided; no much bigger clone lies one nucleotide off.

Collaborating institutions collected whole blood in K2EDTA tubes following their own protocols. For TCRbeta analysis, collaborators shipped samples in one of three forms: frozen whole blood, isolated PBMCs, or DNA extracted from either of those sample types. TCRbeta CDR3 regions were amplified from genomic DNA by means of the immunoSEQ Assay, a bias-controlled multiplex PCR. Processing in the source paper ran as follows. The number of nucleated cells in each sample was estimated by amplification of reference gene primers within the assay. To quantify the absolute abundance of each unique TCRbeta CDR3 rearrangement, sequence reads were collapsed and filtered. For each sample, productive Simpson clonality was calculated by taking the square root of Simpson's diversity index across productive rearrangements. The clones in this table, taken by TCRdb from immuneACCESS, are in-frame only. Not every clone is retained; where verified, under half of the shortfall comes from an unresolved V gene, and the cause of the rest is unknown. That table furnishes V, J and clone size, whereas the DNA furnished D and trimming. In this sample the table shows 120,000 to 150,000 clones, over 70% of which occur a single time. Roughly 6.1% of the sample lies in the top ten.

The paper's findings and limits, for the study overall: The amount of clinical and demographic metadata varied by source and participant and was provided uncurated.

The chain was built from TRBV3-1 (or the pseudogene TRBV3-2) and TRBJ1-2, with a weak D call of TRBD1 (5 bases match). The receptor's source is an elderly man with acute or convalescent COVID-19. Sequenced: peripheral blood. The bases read TGTGCCAGCAGCCTACGGACATCCGGCTACACCTTC. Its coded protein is CASSLRTSGYTF.